This record covers a single TCR beta chain. This clone was counted many times. Its recognized antigen is unknown. Per-base qualities were not stored, and no clone one base away is much larger. TCRbeta CDR3 regions were amplified from genomic DNA by means of the immunoSEQ Assay, a bias-controlled multiplex PCR. As for how the authors treated the data: Nucleated cell counts per sample were estimated from amplification of reference gene primers within the assay. To quantify the absolute abundance of each unique TCRbeta CDR3 rearrangement, sequence reads were collapsed and filtered. For each sample, productive Simpson clonality was calculated as the square root of Simpson's diversity index over productive rearrangements. TCRdb mirrors the immuneACCESS table, restricted to in-frame sequences. Some clones are absent from its copies; in checked studies, under half trace to an unresolved V gene, and the reason for the others is unknown. V and J calls and clone size are as listed in that table; D and trimming were resolved from the DNA. For this sample there are about 120,000 clones; under 80% appear just once. 2% to 2.5% of the sample is held by the ten biggest clonotypes.

The collaborating institutions used their own protocols to collect whole blood in K2EDTA tubes. For TCRbeta analysis, collaborators shipped samples in one of three forms: frozen whole blood, isolated PBMCs, or DNA extracted from either of those sample types. The entry originates in a study of blood T cell repertoires in COVID-19 (TCRdb year 2020). For the study in its entirety: Collaborator samples came from the United States, Italy and Spain and covered acute and convalescent phases of COVID-19. Samples came from the ongoing ImmuneRACE study (first 160 participants) plus 1,254 subjects from 6 global collaborators. The prospective study material was composed of cDNA or gDNA derived from T cells, B-cell-depleted T cells, or PBMCs. A freely available public database, intended as a resource for researchers studying the immune response to SARS-CoV-2, is where the repertoires were released. The sample metadata nearly always contained a de-identified subject ID, COVID-19 status, age in years and sex. Deeply sampled blood TCRbeta repertoires from subjects exposed to, actively infected with, or recovered from COVID-19 were included in the dataset. Where HLA class I and class II types were available, the types were taken from metadata supplied by the sample provider, not from assay-based typing. The study at large found these results: The amount of clinical and demographic metadata varied by source and participant and was provided uncurated.

The germline ends are 8 bases apart after V is trimmed by 3 bases and J by 8 bases. The CDR3, cysteine through phenylalanine, is 12 amino acids long. The retained sequence is limited to the CDR3, 36 bases, with the frame set at the first base. The CDR1 and CDR2 encoded by the germline V gene are SNHLY and FYNNEI. The sequence derives from a man aged 65 to 85 with acute or convalescent COVID-19. Input material: peripheral blood. This chain is built from TRBV2 and TRBJ1-5; no D segment can be confidently identified. The DNA sequence is as follows: TGTGCCAGCAGTGAGCTATTTGAGCCCCAGCATTTT. Translated, this is CASSELFEPQHF.